This T cell receptor beta chain is from a study of glioma-infiltrating T cells. Study conclusions and caveats: Gliomas, especially low-grade, showed above-expected tissue-blood divergence; non-neoplastic patients showed below.

This clonotype was counted between two and nine times. The antigen is not known. TCR alpha and beta CDR3 regions were amplified from RNA using iRepertoire nested multiplex PCR. TCRdb re-called the multiplex PCR reads through MiXCR, storing one row per CDR3 protein. The table includes some 120,000 distinct CDR3 sequences, 20% to 25% detected once. Germline assignment: CDR1 LNHDA and CDR2 SQIVND (reference sequence). Trimming left V 1 base short and J 1 base short, with 9 bases between. This CDR3 region has 15 residues. This rearrangement joins TRBV19 to TRBJ2-3; no firm D call. The clonotype originates from a human donor with low-grade glioma or glioblastoma, undergoing nonglioma brain surgery, or in good health (not recorded which). Sequencing was done on a sample of glioma tissue, nonneoplastic brain tissue, or PBMCs (not recorded which). The CDR3 sequence: CASSIVGYGTDTQYF. The CDR3 DNA reads TGTGCCAGTAGTATAGTAGGGTACGGCACAGATACGCAGTATTTT.